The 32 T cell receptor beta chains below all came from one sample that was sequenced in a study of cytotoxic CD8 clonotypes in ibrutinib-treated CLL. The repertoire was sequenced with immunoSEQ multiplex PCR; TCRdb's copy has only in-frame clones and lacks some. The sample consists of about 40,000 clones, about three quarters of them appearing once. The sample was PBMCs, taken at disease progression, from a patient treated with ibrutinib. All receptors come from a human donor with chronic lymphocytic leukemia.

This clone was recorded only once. The CDR3: CASSQEGWGAQTQYF. The CDR3 nucleotides read TGCGCCAGCAGCCAAGAGGGGTGGGGGGCGCAGACCCAGTACTTC. This rearrangement joins TRBV4-1 to TRBJ2-5, with D tentatively TRBD1 or TRBD2 (6 bases each). CDR3 size: 15 residues. CDR1 is MGHRA, CDR2 YSYEKL, per germline. V was cut by 0 bases and J by 6 bases, with 14 bases left in between.

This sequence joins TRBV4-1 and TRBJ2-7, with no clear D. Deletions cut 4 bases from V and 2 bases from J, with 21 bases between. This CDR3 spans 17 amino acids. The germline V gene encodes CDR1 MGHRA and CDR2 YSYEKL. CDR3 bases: TGCGCCAGCAGCCGGTCAGGTAGTTTAGACCTAACCTACGAGCAGTACTTC. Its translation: CASSRSGSLDLTYEQYF.

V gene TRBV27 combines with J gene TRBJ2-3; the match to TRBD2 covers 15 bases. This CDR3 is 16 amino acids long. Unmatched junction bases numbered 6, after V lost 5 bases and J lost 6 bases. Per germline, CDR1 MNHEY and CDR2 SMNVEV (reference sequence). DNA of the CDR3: TGTGCCAGCAGTCGTTGGACTAGCGGGAGGGGGGATACGCAGTATTTT. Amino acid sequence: CASSRWTSGRGDTQYF.

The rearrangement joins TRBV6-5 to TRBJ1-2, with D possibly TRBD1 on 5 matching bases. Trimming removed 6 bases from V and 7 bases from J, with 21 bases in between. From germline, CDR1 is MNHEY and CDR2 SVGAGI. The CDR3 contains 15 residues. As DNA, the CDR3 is TGTGCCAGCAGCCACACCGGGATGGCAGGGATTGGCTACACCTTC. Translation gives CASSHTGMAGIGYTF.

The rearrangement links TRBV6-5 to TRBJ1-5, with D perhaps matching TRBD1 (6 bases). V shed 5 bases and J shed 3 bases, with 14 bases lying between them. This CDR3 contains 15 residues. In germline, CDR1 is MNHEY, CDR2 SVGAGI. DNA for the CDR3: TGTGCCAGCAGTGGTCGACAGGCACACAATCAGCCCCAGCATTTT. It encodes CASSGRQAHNQPQHF.

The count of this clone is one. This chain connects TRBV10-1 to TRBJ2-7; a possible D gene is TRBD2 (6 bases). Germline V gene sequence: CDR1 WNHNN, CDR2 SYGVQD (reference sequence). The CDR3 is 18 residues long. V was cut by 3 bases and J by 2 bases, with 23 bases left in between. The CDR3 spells CASSDKAPRLATTYEQYF. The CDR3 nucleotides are TGCGCCAGCAGTGACAAAGCGCCAAGGCTAGCGACAACCTACGAGCAGTACTTC.

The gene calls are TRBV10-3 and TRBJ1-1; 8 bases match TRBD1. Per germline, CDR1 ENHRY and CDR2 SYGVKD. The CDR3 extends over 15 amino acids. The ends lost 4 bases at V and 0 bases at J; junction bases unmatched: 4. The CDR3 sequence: CAISGWTGLNTEAFF. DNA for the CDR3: TGTGCCATCAGTGGTTGGACAGGGCTGAACACTGAAGCTTTCTTT.

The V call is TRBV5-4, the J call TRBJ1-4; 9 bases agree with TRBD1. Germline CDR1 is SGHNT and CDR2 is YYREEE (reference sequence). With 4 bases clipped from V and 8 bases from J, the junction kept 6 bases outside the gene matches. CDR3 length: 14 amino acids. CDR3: CASSQQGAIEKLFF. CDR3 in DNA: TGTGCCAGCAGCCAACAGGGGGCCATCGAAAAACTGTTTTTT.

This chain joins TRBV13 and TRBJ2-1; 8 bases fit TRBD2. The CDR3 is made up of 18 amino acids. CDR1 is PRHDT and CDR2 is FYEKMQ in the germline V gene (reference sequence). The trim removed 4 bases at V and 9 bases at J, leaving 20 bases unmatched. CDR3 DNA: TGTGCCAGCAGCTCCAGTCTTTTTGCGGGAGGACATTCCGGTGAGCAGTTCTTC. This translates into CASSSSLFAGGHSGEQFF.

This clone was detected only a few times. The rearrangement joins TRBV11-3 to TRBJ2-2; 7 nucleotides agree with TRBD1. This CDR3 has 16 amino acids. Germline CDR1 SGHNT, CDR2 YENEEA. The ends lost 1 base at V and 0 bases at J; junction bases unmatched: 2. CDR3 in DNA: TGTGCCAGCAGCTTAGGAGGGACAGCGAACACCGGGGAGCTGTTTTTT. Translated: CASSLGGTANTGELFF.

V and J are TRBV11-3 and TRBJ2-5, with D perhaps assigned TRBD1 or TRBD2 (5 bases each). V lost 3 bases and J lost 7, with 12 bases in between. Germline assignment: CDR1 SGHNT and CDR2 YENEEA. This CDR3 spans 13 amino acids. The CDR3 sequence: CASSLLGDGTQYF. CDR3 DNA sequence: TGTGCCAGCAGCTTGTTGGGGGATGGGACCCAGTACTTC. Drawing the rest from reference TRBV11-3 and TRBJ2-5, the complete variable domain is EAGVVQSPRYKIIEKKQPVAFWCNPISGHNTLYWYLQNLGQGPELLIRYENEEAVDDSQLPKDRFSAERLKGVDSTLKIQPAELGDSAVYLCASSLLGDGTQYFGPGTRLLVL.

This chain's CDR3 is CASISVGGLNEQFF. CDR3 bases: TGTGCCAGCATCTCCGTGGGGGGGCTCAATGAGCAGTTCTTC. The rearrangement joins TRBV7-9 to TRBJ2-1; the D gene is possibly TRBD2 (7 bases). V was cut by 7 bases and J by 6 bases, with 16 bases left in between. This CDR3 spans 14 amino acids. From germline, CDR1 is SEHNR and CDR2 FQNEAQ (reference sequence).

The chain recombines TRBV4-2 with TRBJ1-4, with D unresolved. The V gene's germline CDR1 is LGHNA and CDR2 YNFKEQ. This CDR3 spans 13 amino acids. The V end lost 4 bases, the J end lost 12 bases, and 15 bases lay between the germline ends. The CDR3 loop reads CASSRGDTVQLFF. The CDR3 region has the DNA TGTGCCAGCAGCCGAGGAGACACGGTCCAACTGTTTTTT.

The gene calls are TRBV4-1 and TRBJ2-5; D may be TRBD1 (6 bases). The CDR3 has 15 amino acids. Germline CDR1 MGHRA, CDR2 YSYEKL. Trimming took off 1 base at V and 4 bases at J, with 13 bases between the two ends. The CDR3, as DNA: TGCGCCAGCAGCCAAGTGGGGACAATGGGAGAGACCCAGTACTTC. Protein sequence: CASSQVGTMGETQYF.

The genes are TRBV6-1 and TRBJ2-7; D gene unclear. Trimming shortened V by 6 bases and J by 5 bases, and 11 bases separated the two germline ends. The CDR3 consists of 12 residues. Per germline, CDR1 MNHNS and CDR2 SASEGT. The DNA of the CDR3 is TGTGCCAGCAGGGGAAATGCCAACGAGCAGTACTTC. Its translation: CASRGNANEQYF.

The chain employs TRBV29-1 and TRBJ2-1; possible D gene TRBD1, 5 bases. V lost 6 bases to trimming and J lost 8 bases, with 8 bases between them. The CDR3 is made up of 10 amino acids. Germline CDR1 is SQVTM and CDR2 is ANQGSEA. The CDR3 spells CSVQGHEQFF. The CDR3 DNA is TGCAGCGTCCAGGGCCATGAGCAGTTCTTC.

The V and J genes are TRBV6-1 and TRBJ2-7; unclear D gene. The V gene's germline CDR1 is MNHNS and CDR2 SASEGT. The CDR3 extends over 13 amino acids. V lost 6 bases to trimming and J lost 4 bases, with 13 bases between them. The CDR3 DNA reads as TGTGCCAGCAGCGGTGGTGGGGATTACGAGCAGTACTTC. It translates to CASSGGGDYEQYF.

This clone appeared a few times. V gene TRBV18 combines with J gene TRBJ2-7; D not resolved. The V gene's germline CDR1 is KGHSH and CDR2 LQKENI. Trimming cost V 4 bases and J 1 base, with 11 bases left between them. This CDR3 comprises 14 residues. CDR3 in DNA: TGTGCCAGCTCACTTGACGGGTGGTCCTACGAGCAGTACTTC. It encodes CASSLDGWSYEQYF.

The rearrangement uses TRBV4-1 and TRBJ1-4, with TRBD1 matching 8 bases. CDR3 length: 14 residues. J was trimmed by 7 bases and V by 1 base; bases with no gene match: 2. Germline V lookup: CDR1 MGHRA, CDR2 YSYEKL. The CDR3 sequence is CASSQGQGSEKLFF. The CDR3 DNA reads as TGCGCCAGCAGCCAAGGACAGGGGAGTGAAAAACTGTTTTTT.

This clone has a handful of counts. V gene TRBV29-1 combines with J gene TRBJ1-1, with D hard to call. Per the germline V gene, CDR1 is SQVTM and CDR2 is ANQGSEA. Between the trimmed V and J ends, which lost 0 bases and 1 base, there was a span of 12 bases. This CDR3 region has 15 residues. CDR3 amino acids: CSVEEDSNRNTEAFF. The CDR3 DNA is TGCAGCGTTGAAGAGGACTCGAATAGGAACACTGAAGCTTTCTTT.

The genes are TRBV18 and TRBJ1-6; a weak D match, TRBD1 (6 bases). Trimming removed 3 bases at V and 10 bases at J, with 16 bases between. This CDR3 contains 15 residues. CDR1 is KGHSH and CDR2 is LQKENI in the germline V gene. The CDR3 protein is CASSPAEGGGSPLHF. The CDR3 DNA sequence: TGTGCCAGCTCACCCGCAGAGGGGGGAGGATCACCCCTCCACTTT.

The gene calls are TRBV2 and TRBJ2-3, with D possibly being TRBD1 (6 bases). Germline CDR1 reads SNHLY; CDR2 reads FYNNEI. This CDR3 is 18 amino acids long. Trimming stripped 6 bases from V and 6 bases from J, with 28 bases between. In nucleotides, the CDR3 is TGTGCCAGCAGAGTGCTCTGGCGCCCACAGGGAAGGAGCGATACGCAGTATTTT. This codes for CASRVLWRPQGRSDTQYF. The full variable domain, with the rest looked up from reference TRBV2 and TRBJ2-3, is EPEVTQTPSHQVTQMGQEVILRCVPISNHLYFYWYRQILGQKVEFLVSFYNNEISEKSEIFDDQFSVERPDGSNFTLKIRSTKLEDSAMYFCASRVLWRPQGRSDTQYFGPGTRLTVL.

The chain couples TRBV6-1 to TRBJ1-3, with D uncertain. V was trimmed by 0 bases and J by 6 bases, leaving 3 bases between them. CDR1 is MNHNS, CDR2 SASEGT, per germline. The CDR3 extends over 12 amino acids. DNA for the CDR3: TGTGCCAGCAGTGAAGCGGAAAACACCATATATTTT. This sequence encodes CASSEAENTIYF.

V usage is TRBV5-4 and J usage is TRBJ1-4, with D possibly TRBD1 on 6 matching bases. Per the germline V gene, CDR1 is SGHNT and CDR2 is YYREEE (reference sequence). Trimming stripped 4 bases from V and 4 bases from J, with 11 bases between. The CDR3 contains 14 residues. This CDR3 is CASSRDTGNEKLFF. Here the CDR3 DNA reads TGTGCCAGCAGCCGGGACACCGGTAATGAAAAACTGTTTTTT.

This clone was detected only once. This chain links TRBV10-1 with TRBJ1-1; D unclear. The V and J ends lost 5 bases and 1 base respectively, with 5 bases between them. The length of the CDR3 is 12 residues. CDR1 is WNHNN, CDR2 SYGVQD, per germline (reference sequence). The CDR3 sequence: CASSTENTEAFF. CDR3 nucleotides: TGCGCCAGCAGTACAGAGAACACTGAAGCTTTCTTT.

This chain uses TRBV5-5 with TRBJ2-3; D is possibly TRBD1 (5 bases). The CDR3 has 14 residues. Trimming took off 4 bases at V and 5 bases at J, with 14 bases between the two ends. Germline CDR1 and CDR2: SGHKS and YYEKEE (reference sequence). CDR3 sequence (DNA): TGTGCCAGCAGCAAGCAGGGTTCGGTAGATACGCAGTATTTT. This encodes CASSKQGSVDTQYF.

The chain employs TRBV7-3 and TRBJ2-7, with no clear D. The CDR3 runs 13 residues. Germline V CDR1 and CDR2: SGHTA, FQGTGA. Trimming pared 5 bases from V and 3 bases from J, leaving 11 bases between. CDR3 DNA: TGTGCCAGCAGCCCCGGGCCCCACTACGAGCAGTACTTC. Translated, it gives CASSPGPHYEQYF. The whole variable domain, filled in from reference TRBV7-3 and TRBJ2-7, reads GAGVSQTPSNKVTEKGKYVELRCDPISGHTALYWYRQSLGQGPEFLIYFQGTGAADDSGLPNDRFFAVRPEGSVSTLKIQRTERGDSAVYLCASSPGPHYEQYFGPGTRLTVT.

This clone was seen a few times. The DNA for the CDR3 is TGCGCCAGCAGCTACCGAAGTGGCGACGAGCAGTACTTC. Its protein product is CASSYRSGDEQYF. The chain carries TRBV5-1 and TRBJ2-7; D is ambiguous. The CDR3 is 13 amino acids. Germline loops: CDR1 SGHRS, CDR2 YFSETQ. Trimming cost V 3 bases and J 5 bases, with 12 bases left between them.

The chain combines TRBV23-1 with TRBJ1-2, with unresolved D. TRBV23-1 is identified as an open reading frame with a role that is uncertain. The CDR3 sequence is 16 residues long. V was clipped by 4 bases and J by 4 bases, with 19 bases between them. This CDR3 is CASSREGPPQIYGYTF. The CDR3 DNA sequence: TGCGCCAGCAGTCGGGAAGGGCCCCCACAGATCTATGGCTACACCTTC.

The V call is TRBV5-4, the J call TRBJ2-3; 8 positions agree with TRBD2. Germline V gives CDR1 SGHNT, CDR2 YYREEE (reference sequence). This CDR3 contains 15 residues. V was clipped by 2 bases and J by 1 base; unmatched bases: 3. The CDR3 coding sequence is TGTGCCAGCAGCTTTGCACTAGCGGGCACAGATACGCAGTATTTT. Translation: CASSFALAGTDTQYF.

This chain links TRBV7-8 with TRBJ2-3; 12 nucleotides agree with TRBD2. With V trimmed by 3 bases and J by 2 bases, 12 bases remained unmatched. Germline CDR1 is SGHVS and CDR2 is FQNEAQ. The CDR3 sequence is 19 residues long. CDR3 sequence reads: CASSFRMGLAGGPTDTQYF. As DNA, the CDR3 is TGTGCCAGCAGCTTCCGCATGGGCCTAGCGGGAGGGCCCACAGATACGCAGTATTTT.

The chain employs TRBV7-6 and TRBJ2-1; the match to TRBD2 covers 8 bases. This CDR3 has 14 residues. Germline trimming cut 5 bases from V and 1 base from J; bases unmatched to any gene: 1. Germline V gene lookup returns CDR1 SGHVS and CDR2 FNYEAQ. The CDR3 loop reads CASSRGGSYNEQFF. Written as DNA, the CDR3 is TGTGCCAGCAGCCGGGGGGGGTCCTACAATGAGCAGTTCTTC.